A single sample gave rise to the 26 T cell receptor beta chains below, sequenced in a study of T cells in Graves' hyperthyroidism and ophthalmopathy. Amplification targeted TCR beta CDR3 regions from RNA transcripts. When the TCR CDR3 underwent first-round RT-PCR, the HTBI primer set was used. TCRdb redid the calling of the multiplex PCR reads with MiXCR, one entry per CDR3 protein. The sample has about 700,000 distinct CDR3 sequences, just under 45% seen once. Input material: peripheral blood or thyroid tissue (not recorded which). The receptors derive from an adult man with Graves' disease, either hyperthyroidism or ophthalmopathy (not recorded which).

This chain connects TRBV20-1 to TRBJ1-1; 8 bases are a match to TRBD1. Germline trimming cut 4 bases from V and 5 bases from J; bases unmatched to any gene: 6. The CDR3 runs 13 residues. In germline, CDR1 is DFQATT, CDR2 SNEGSKA (reference sequence). CDR3 nucleotides: TGCAGTGCTAAAAGAACAGGGGGGACTGAAGCTTTCTTT. It yields the protein CSAKRTGGTEAFF.

This clonotype was counted many times. The V call is TRBV7-9, the J call TRBJ1-3; D unclear. V was clipped by 4 bases and J by 0 bases, with 7 bases between them. Germline V gene data show CDR1 as SEHNR and CDR2 as FQNEAQ (reference sequence). The CDR3 runs to 14 residues. CDR3 in amino acids: CASSSSLSGNTIYF. CDR3 nucleotide sequence: TGTGCCAGCAGCTCCAGCCTCTCTGGAAACACCATATATTTT. The whole variable domain, remainder taken from reference TRBV7-9 and TRBJ1-3, is DTGVSQNPRHKITKRGQNVTFRCDPISEHNRLYWYRQTLGQGPEFLTYFQNEAQLEKSRLLSDRFSAERPKGSFSTLEIQRTEQGDSAMYLCASSSSLSGNTIYFGEGSWLTVV.

The chain combines TRBV25-1 with TRBJ1-6; TRBD1 might be the D (6 bases). V lost 10 bases and J lost 6, with 10 bases in between. The CDR3 runs to 12 residues. Germline CDR1 is MGHDK and CDR2 is SYGVNS. The CDR3 protein is CAKTGFNSPLHF. CDR3 nucleotides: TGTGCCAAGACAGGTTTTAATTCACCCCTCCACTTT. Drawing the rest from reference TRBV25-1 and TRBJ1-6, the complete variable domain is EADIYQTPRYLVIGTGKKITLECSQTMGHDKMYWYQQDPGMELHLIHYSYGVNSTEKGDLSSESTVSRIRTEHFPLTLESARPSHTSQYLCAKTGFNSPLHFGNGTRLTVT.

This clonotype was recorded a few times. The rearrangement links TRBV7-2 to TRBJ1-2, with 8 bases lining up with TRBD1. The CDR3 totals 13 residues. After removal of 6 bases from V and 6 bases from J, the junction contained 6 bases not matched to a gene. Germline CDR1 SGHTA, CDR2 FQGNSA. CDR3 sequence reads: CASSSRTGNGYTF. In DNA form, the CDR3 reads TGTGCCAGCAGTTCTCGGACAGGGAATGGCTACACCTTC. The full variable domain, with the rest looked up from reference TRBV7-2 and TRBJ1-2, is GAGVSQSPSNKVTEKGKDVELRCDPISGHTALYWYRQSLGQGLEFLIYFQGNSAPDKSGLPSDRFSAERTGGSVSTLTIQRTQQEDSAVYLCASSSRTGNGYTFGSGTRLTVV.

As concerns this clonotype: The junction shows a germline mismatch at one end, possibly a read error. The V gene is TRBV7-9, the J gene TRBJ1-1, with D possibly matching TRBD1 (6 bases). Germline CDR1 reads SEHNR; CDR2 reads FQNEAQ (reference sequence). This CDR3 contains 10 residues. This CDR3 is CASSPTGHHF. DNA of the CDR3: TGTGCCAGCAGCCCGACGGGACACCACTTT.

The V call is TRBV6-5, the J call TRBJ2-7, with TRBD2 identical over 10 bases. The CDR3 spans 16 residues. V lost 1 base and J lost 0; bases outside the gene matches: 3. Germline V gene data show CDR1 as MNHEY and CDR2 as SVGAGI. The CDR3 sequence: CASSYFGLADSYEQYF. The CDR3, as DNA: TGTGCCAGCAGTTACTTCGGACTAGCGGACTCCTACGAGCAGTACTTC.

V usage is TRBV25-1 and J usage is TRBJ2-7; 9 bases are shared with TRBD1. J lost 3 bases, V lost 8 bases, and 5 bases had no gene match. Germline CDR1 is MGHDK and CDR2 is SYGVNS. This CDR3 is built from 13 residues. CDR3 nucleotide sequence: TGTGCCAGCGTTGGACAGGGGCACTACGAGCAGTACTTC. The encoded protein is CASVGQGHYEQYF.

The chain recombines TRBV20-1 with TRBJ2-3, with 7 bases that match TRBD1. Germline V gene lookup returns CDR1 DFQATT and CDR2 SNEGSKA (reference sequence). Unmatched junction bases numbered 5, after V lost 6 bases and J lost 2 bases. This CDR3 comprises 13 residues. DNA of the CDR3: TGCAGTGCATGGGACAGCATCACAGATACGCAGTATTTT. Residues: CSAWDSITDTQYF.

This clonotype was seen only a few times. The CDR3, as DNA: TGCAGTGCTAGAGTGGGAGGGGGCCCCAATCAGCCCCAGCATTTT. Translating gives CSARVGGGPNQPQHF. The chain combines TRBV20-1 with TRBJ1-5; 7 nucleotides align to TRBD1. Germline CDR1 DFQATT, CDR2 SNEGSKA (reference sequence). CDR3 size: 15 residues. V lost 1 base to trimming and J lost 3 bases; unmatched junction nucleotides: 6.

In this sample, this clonotype turned up a few times. This chain links TRBV20-1 with TRBJ2-6; no firm D call. This CDR3 contains 13 residues. Germline CDR1 and CDR2: DFQATT and SNEGSKA (reference sequence). The V and J ends lost 5 bases and 4 bases respectively, with 9 bases between them. CDR3 amino acids: CSAPRVGANVLTF. CDR3 in DNA: TGCAGTGCTCCTAGGGTGGGGGCCAACGTCCTGACTTTC.

The J gene is TRBJ2-7, the V gene TRBV6-6; TRBD2 agrees at 7 bases. The V gene end was trimmed by 9 bases and the J gene end by 3 bases; junction bases not matched to a gene: 14. This CDR3 has 15 residues. Germline CDR1 and CDR2: MNHNY and SVGAGI (reference sequence). The CDR3 DNA is TGTGCCAGTCTCGTTCCGACTAGCAACCTCTACGAGCAGTACTTC. It yields the protein CASLVPTSNLYEQYF.

V usage is TRBV20-1 and J usage is TRBJ2-7; the D gene could be TRBD1 or TRBD2 (5 bases each). Germline-derived CDR1 and CDR2 are DFQATT and SNEGSKA (reference sequence). The CDR3 totals 15 residues. The V end was cut by 0 bases, the J end by 3 bases, with 15 bases between. The CDR3 sequence: CSARDQQGRLYEQYF. CDR3 nucleotides: TGCAGTGCTAGAGATCAGCAGGGACGGCTCTACGAGCAGTACTTC.

Ten or more counts support this clonotype. This chain connects TRBV29-1 to TRBJ1-2, with D hard to call. Per germline, CDR1 SQVTM and CDR2 ANQGSEA. V lost 4 bases and J lost 7, with 22 bases in between. The CDR3 has 15 amino acids. In DNA form, the CDR3 reads TGCAGCGTTGGTATGAGGTTATCGGGTTTCGGTGGCTACACCTTC. Translation: CSVGMRLSGFGGYTF.

As concerns this clonotype: It is unclear where the CDR3 begins or ends on the DNA, so no DNA is shown, and the CDR3 is as TCRdb lists it. This sequence joins TRBV10-3 and TRBJ2-7; the table's D call TRBD2 went unverified against the DNA. In germline, CDR1 is ENHRY, CDR2 SYGVKD. The CDR3 adds up to 18 amino acids, both ends counted. CDR3: CAICSAGGTSLQTYEQYF.

For the CDR3, the DNA is TGTGCCAGCAGCTTAGAGCACGACACTGAAGCTTTCTTT. Translating gives CASSLEHDTEAFF. The V and J genes are TRBV7-8 and TRBJ1-1; D is unclear. In germline, CDR1 is SGHVS, CDR2 FQNEAQ. V shed 1 base and J shed 3 bases, with 6 bases lying between them. CDR3 length equals 13 residues.

The gene calls are TRBV29-1 and TRBJ2-1, with 13 bases aligning to TRBD2. Germline loops: CDR1 SQVTM, CDR2 ANQGSEA. Germline trimming cut 1 base from V and 9 bases from J; bases unmatched to any gene: 6. The CDR3 length is 15 residues. CDR3 in amino acids: CSVEAILAGGLEQFF. The CDR3 nucleotides read TGCAGCGTTGAAGCAATACTAGCGGGAGGGCTTGAGCAGTTCTTC.

This clonotype was seen repeatedly, ten times or more. V gene TRBV29-1 combines with J gene TRBJ1-2, with a weak D call TRBD1 (6 bases). The CDR3 consists of 13 residues. V lost 4 bases, J lost 4 bases, and 13 bases lay in between. Germline CDR1 and CDR2: SQVTM and ANQGSEA. The CDR3 DNA sequence: TGCAGCGTTGCTGAAGGGGGAACCTATGGCTACACCTTC. Its protein is CSVAEGGTYGYTF.

This clonotype was counted a few times. The V and J genes are TRBV7-2 and TRBJ2-5, with 10 bases lining up with TRBD2. This CDR3 is built from 15 residues. V trimming: 4 bases; J trimming: 9 bases; junction bases outside the gene matches: 11. In germline, CDR1 is SGHTA, CDR2 FQGNSA. The CDR3 region is CASSSGASGSVPQYF. CDR3 sequence (DNA): TGTGCCAGCAGCTCTGGCGCTAGCGGGAGTGTTCCCCAGTACTTC.

J is TRBJ1-4 and V is TRBV15; the match to TRBD1 covers 8 bases. There are 15 residues in the CDR3. J gave up 4 bases and V 3 bases, and 4 bases lay outside the gene matches. Germline V gene sequence: CDR1 LNHNV, CDR2 YYDKDF (reference sequence). CDR3 in DNA: TGTGCCACCAGCAGCGGACAGGGTGTTAATGAAAAACTGTTTTTT. Its translation is CATSSGQGVNEKLFF.

The V call is TRBV7-8, the J call TRBJ1-3; 7 nucleotides align to TRBD1. Germline V gene data show CDR1 as SGHVS and CDR2 as FQNEAQ. This CDR3 spans 14 amino acids. J lost 4 bases, V lost 5 bases, and 5 bases had no gene match. CDR3 sequence reads: CASSQATGGNTIYF. The CDR3 DNA reads TGTGCCAGCAGCCAAGCGACAGGGGGAAACACCATATATTTT.

This clonotype was found a few times. The rearrangement joins TRBV14 to TRBJ2-7, with D unresolved. The CDR3 sequence is 15 residues long. Looked up from germline, CDR1 is SGHDN and CDR2 is FVKESK. The ends were cut back, 4 bases at V and 2 bases at J, with 15 bases in the middle. CDR3 coding DNA: TGTGCCAGCAGCCGCGAATCCGGCCTTGCCTACGAGCAGTACTTC. It yields the protein CASSRESGLAYEQYF.

Of note for this clonotype: A much bigger clone sits one base away, suggesting this may be a read error. Because the CDR3's place on the DNA is in doubt, the DNA is left out and the CDR3 is given as listed by TCRdb. The gene calls are TRBV14 and TRBJ2-6. Germline V gene lookup returns CDR1 SGHDN and CDR2 FVKESK. The CDR3 spans 15 amino acids, including both terminal residues. CDR3 protein: CASSQVGFGANVPTF.

The chain links TRBV11-1 to TRBJ2-7; 11 nucleotides line up with TRBD1. With 1 base clipped from V and 3 bases from J, the junction kept 8 bases outside the gene matches. The CDR3 consists of 17 residues. Germline assignment: CDR1 SGHAT and CDR2 FQDESV (reference sequence). The CDR3 bases are TGTGCCAGCAGCTTAGAGAGGGGGGACAGGGGGGACTACGAGCAGTACTTC. It encodes CASSLERGDRGDYEQYF.

This clonotype showed up just a few times. V and J are TRBV7-9 and TRBJ2-2; tentatively, D is TRBD1 (5 bases). The CDR3 contains 15 residues. Germline CDR1 SEHNR, CDR2 FQNEAQ (reference sequence). V was pared by 2 bases and J by 0 bases, with 7 bases between. This chain's CDR3 is CASSLRTPNTGELFF. The CDR3 DNA reads TGTGCCAGCAGCTTAAGGACACCGAACACCGGGGAGCTGTTTTTT.

The CDR3 nucleotides are TGCAGTGCCGGGACTAGAGGATACGAGCAGTACTTC. This encodes CSAGTRGYEQYF. The V and J genes are TRBV20-1 and TRBJ2-7; 8 nucleotides match TRBD2. Germline V gene data show CDR1 as DFQATT and CDR2 as SNEGSKA (reference sequence). This CDR3 is built from 12 residues. Trimming removed 6 bases from V and 4 bases from J; junction bases left unmatched: 5.

There are a few counts of this clonotype. V usage is TRBV7-2 and J usage is TRBJ2-7; D may correspond to TRBD1 or TRBD2 (5 bases each). The germline V gene encodes CDR1 SGHTA and CDR2 FQGNSA. The CDR3 extends over 13 amino acids. V lost 5 bases and J lost 4, with 12 bases in between. The CDR3 protein is CASSSDRLYEQYF. The CDR3 bases are TGTGCCAGCAGCAGCGACAGACTATACGAGCAGTACTTC.